The 29 T cell receptor beta chains in this list originate from one sample, sequenced in a study of human T cells and chemical hapten exposure. Using its own MiXCR run on the RACE reads, TCRdb lists one record per CDR3 protein. The data contain around 31,000 distinct CDR3 sequences, about 7.2% of them singletons. Specified time point: healthy volunteer bleed at 2 weeks. The authors extracted total RNA from unfractionated whole blood. Sequenced input: whole blood. Every receptor here comes from a human donor in good health. Some clones in this sample may be carry-over from other donors' samples.

This clonotype was seen only a few times. This rearrangement joins TRBV7-8 to TRBJ2-2, with D hard to call. Trimming cost V 6 bases and J 8 bases, with 16 bases left between them. Germline V gives CDR1 SGHVS, CDR2 FQNEAQ. The CDR3 runs to 14 residues. CDR3 sequence: CASSPQLIGGELFF. The DNA for the CDR3 is TGTGCCAGCAGTCCACAATTGATCGGGGGGGAGCTGTTTTTT.

This clonotype was recorded at least ten times. CDR3 DNA sequence: TGTGCCAGCAGGAAACTAGCGGGAGGGCCCAGTGAGCAGTTCTTC. As protein: CASRKLAGGPSEQFF. The chain carries TRBV12-3 or TRBV12-4 and TRBJ2-1; 13 bases are a match to TRBD2. V was clipped by 6 bases and J by 9 bases; unmatched bases: 8. CDR3 size: 15 residues.

This clonotype came up a few times. The chain combines TRBV13 with TRBJ2-5; possibly TRBD1 for D (5 bases). Trimming cost V 8 bases and J 4 bases, with 8 bases left between them. Germline V gene sequence: CDR1 PRHDT, CDR2 FYEKMQ (reference sequence). The CDR3 runs 11 residues. CDR3 coding DNA: TGTGCCAGCGGCCAGGGAGAGACCCAGTACTTC. Residues: CASGQGETQYF.

The chain carries TRBV28 and TRBJ2-5; the D gene is possibly TRBD1 (5 bases). The CDR3 totals 13 residues. The germline V gene has CDR1 MDHEN and CDR2 SYDVKM. Trimming shortened V by 6 bases and J by 2 bases, and 10 bases separated the two germline ends. CDR3 sequence (DNA): TGTGCCAGCAGCAGACAGCGTCAAGAGACCCAGTACTTC. Its translation: CASSRQRQETQYF.

This clonotype was found many times. The chain employs TRBV29-1 and TRBJ2-6; D unclear. V shed 7 bases and J shed 4 bases, with 8 bases lying between them. CDR3 length: 12 residues. Germline CDR1 and CDR2: SQVTM and ANQGSEA. The CDR3 DNA follows: TGCAGCGCAGGTATCGGGGCCAACGTCCTGACTTTC. It is translated as CSAGIGANVLTF.

Ten or more counts support this clonotype. The chain combines TRBV6-6 with TRBJ1-4; 8 positions agree with TRBD1. Germline V lookup: CDR1 MNHNY, CDR2 SVGAGI (reference sequence). The CDR3 length is 17 residues. J was trimmed by 2 bases and V by 0 bases; bases with no gene match: 5. The CDR3 loop reads CASSYSRTGSTNEKLFF. The CDR3 DNA reads as TGTGCCAGCAGTTACTCGAGGACAGGGTCGACTAATGAAAAACTGTTTTTT.

This clonotype was found many times. This chain uses TRBV6-1 with TRBJ2-7, with TRBD2 identical over 13 bases. This CDR3 region has 15 residues. After removal of 7 bases from V and 2 bases from J, the junction contained 5 bases not matched to a gene. Germline-derived CDR1 and CDR2 are MNHNS and SASEGT. CDR3 bases: TGTGCCAGCAACCCCGGACTAGCGGGGGCCTACGAGCAGTACTTC. Amino acids: CASNPGLAGAYEQYF.

This clonotype is medium-sized by share. The CDR3 bases are TGTGCCAGCAGTTACTCCGCGGAACCAGATACGCAGTATTTT. Translating gives CASSYSAEPDTQYF. This chain connects TRBV6-2 or TRBV6-3 to TRBJ2-3; D ambiguous. The CDR3 loop spans 14 amino acids. From germline, CDR1 is MNHEY and CDR2 SVGEGT. Between the trimmed V and J ends, which lost 0 bases and 4 bases, there was a span of 8 bases.

This clonotype was recorded a few times. V and J are TRBV6-5 and TRBJ1-2; no reliable D call. The V and J ends lost 6 bases and 8 bases respectively, with 19 bases between them. The germline V gene has CDR1 MNHEY and CDR2 SVGAGI. The CDR3 length is 14 residues. In DNA form, the CDR3 reads TGTGCCAGCAGCCCGAACTCCCGCCGGGAGGGCTACACCTTC. Its translation is CASSPNSRREGYTF.

In its sample, this clonotype is medium-sized. J is TRBJ1-5 and V is TRBV29-1; perhaps TRBD1 as D (6 bases). The germline V gene has CDR1 SQVTM and CDR2 ANQGSEA. This CDR3 comprises 13 residues. CDR3: CSARDNYMQPQHF. CDR3 bases: TGCAGTGCCCGGGACAATTATATGCAGCCCCAGCATTTT.

This clonotype was counted at least ten times. The V and J genes are TRBV28 and TRBJ2-5, with a tentative D call TRBD2 (5 bases). Germline assignment: CDR1 MDHEN and CDR2 SYDVKM. The CDR3 length is 17 residues. Trimming pared 2 bases from V and 2 bases from J, leaving 18 bases between. CDR3 in amino acids: CASSLGSGMPNQETQYF. The CDR3 nucleotides read TGTGCCAGCAGTTTAGGGTCGGGGATGCCTAATCAAGAGACCCAGTACTTC.

J is TRBJ2-7 and V is TRBV5-1; possible D gene TRBD1, 5 bases. V dropped 5 bases and J dropped 3 bases, with 12 bases sitting between them. The germline CDR1 and CDR2 sequences are SGHRS and YFSETQ. CDR3 length: 13 amino acids. CDR3 in DNA: TGCGCCAGCAGTCCCCCAGACAGCTACGAGCAGTACTTC. Protein product: CASSPPDSYEQYF. Full variable domain (missing parts from reference TRBV5-1 and TRBJ2-7): KAGVTQTPRYLIKTRGQQVTLSCSPISGHRSVSWYQQTPGQGLQFLFEYFSETQRNKGNFPGRFSGRQFSNSRSEMNVSTLELGDSALYLCASSPPDSYEQYFGPGTRLTVT.

This clonotype was counted between two and nine times. V gene TRBV28 combines with J gene TRBJ2-4; D remains ambiguous. CDR3 length: 16 residues. Trimming took off 5 bases at V and 0 bases at J, with 14 bases between the two ends. Looked up from germline, CDR1 is MDHEN and CDR2 is SYDVKM. CDR3 protein: CASSGPGRAAKNIQYF. Here the CDR3 DNA reads TGTGCCAGCAGTGGCCCCGGTCGCGCAGCCAAAAACATTCAGTACTTC.

For this clonotype: A much larger clone differs by one base, so this may be a read error. Likely a read error: the CDR3 ends without its conserved phenylalanine or tryptophan. The V call is TRBV10-3, the J call TRBJ2-3; D possibly uses TRBD1 or TRBD2 (6 bases each). The CDR3 extends over 13 amino acids. Germline V gene sequence: CDR1 ENHRY, CDR2 SYGVKD. The V and J ends lost 10 bases and 2 bases respectively, with 13 bases between them. CDR3 protein: CATRGGTTDTQYL. The CDR3 DNA reads TGTGCCACCAGAGGGGGGACCACAGATACGCAGTATCTT.

This clonotype was observed many times. V is TRBV6-2 or TRBV6-3 and J is TRBJ1-3, with D maybe TRBD1 (5 bases). Trimming took 6 bases from V and 0 from J, leaving 15 bases between them. The CDR3 loop spans 16 amino acids. Germline CDR1 reads MNHEY; CDR2 reads SVGEGT. The CDR3 nucleotides read TGTGCCAGCAGAAAGACTGGGACGGCCTCTGGAAACACCATATATTTT. It specifies CASRKTGTASGNTIYF.

This clonotype was seen many times. This rearrangement joins TRBV12-3 or TRBV12-4 to TRBJ1-2; no firm D call. The CDR3 loop spans 14 amino acids. Trimming left V 0 bases short and J 0 bases short, with 5 bases between. The CDR3 bases are TGTGCCAGCAGTTTAGCCGATTCTAACTATGGCTACACCTTC. Protein sequence: CASSLADSNYGYTF.

This chain joins TRBV7-9 and TRBJ2-2; the D is unclear. V gave up 7 bases and J gave up 5 bases, with 11 bases separating them. Germline V gene sequence: CDR1 SEHNR, CDR2 FQNEAQ (reference sequence). The CDR3 totals 13 residues. The CDR3 protein is CASTPLATGELFF. The CDR3 DNA reads as TGTGCCAGCACTCCTTTGGCAACCGGGGAGCTGTTTTTT.

This clonotype was seen at least ten times. V usage is TRBV6-2 or TRBV6-3 and J usage is TRBJ1-1, with no clear D. CDR1 is MNHEY and CDR2 is SVGEGT in the germline V gene. This CDR3 region has 13 residues. The V end lost 0 bases, the J end lost 1 base, and 3 bases lay between the germline ends. Here the CDR3 reads CASSYSENTEAFF. DNA for the CDR3: TGTGCCAGCAGTTACTCAGAGAACACTGAAGCTTTCTTT.

As for this clonotype: This may come from a read error, since a much larger clone is one base off. The chain employs TRBV7-8 and TRBJ1-5; no clear D gene. The CDR3 runs to 18 residues. CDR1 is SGHVS and CDR2 is FQNEAQ in the germline V gene. The CDR3 loop reads CASSLYEVRPGGNQSQHF. The CDR3 DNA is TGTGCCAGCAGCTTATACGAAGTCCGACCCGGCGGCAATCAGTCCCAGCATTTT.

There are many counts of this clonotype. This CDR3 is CAWSPVWRNTDTQYF. In DNA, the CDR3 is TGTGCCTGGAGTCCCGTATGGCGGAACACAGATACGCAGTATTTT. This rearrangement joins TRBV30 to TRBJ2-3, with D unresolved. The CDR3 extends over 15 amino acids. Germline CDR1 GTSNPN, CDR2 SVGIG (reference sequence). V dropped 2 bases and J dropped 2 bases, with 14 bases sitting between them.

This clonotype was seen many times. The chain combines TRBV29-1 with TRBJ2-7; TRBD2 is a possible D gene (6 bases). The CDR3 has 13 amino acids. Germline CDR1 reads SQVTM; CDR2 reads ANQGSEA. The ends were cut back, 4 bases at V and 6 bases at J, with 16 bases in the middle. The CDR3 sequence: CSVGSGERGEQYF. In nucleotides, the CDR3 is TGCAGCGTTGGATCGGGAGAGAGGGGCGAGCAGTACTTC.

The table lists this clonotype with many counts. The chain couples TRBV6-6 to TRBJ1-5; D unclear. The CDR3 has 16 residues. Looked up from germline, CDR1 is MNHNY and CDR2 is SVGAGI (reference sequence). Trimming removed 7 bases from V and 1 base from J, with 17 bases in between. Here the CDR3 reads CASISDLLGSNQPQHF. CDR3 nucleotides: TGTGCCAGCATCTCCGACTTACTTGGGAGCAATCAGCCCCAGCATTTT.

Ten or more counts support this clonotype. This sequence joins TRBV10-2 and TRBJ2-3; perhaps TRBD2 as D (6 bases). The CDR3 sequence is 13 residues long. Trimming took off 6 bases at V and 4 bases at J, with 11 bases between the two ends. Germline CDR1 WSHSY, CDR2 SAAADI. DNA for the CDR3: TGCGCCAGCAGGGACTACCCCCCAGATACGCAGTATTTT. Translating it yields CASRDYPPDTQYF.

The J gene is TRBJ1-4, the V gene TRBV7-9; D is perhaps TRBD1 (5 bases). V dropped 5 bases and J dropped 3 bases, with 16 bases sitting between them. CDR3 length: 16 amino acids. Germline V CDR1 and CDR2: SEHNR, FQNEAQ (reference sequence). CDR3 sequence reads: CASSTGWGASNEKLFF. Here the CDR3 DNA reads TGTGCCAGCAGCACAGGCTGGGGCGCGTCTAATGAAAAACTGTTTTTT.

The V call is TRBV3-1, the J call TRBJ1-1, with TRBD1 matching 9 bases. This CDR3 comprises 18 residues. Trimming cost V 1 base and J 0 bases; bases outside gene matches: 9. Germline-derived CDR1 and CDR2 are LGHDT and YNNKEL (reference sequence). The CDR3 coding sequence is TGTGCCAGCAGCCAAGGTCCGGGACAGGGAATAATGAACACTGAAGCTTTCTTT. It yields the protein CASSQGPGQGIMNTEAFF.

This clonotype has ten or more counts. V and J are TRBV6-1 and TRBJ2-3; TRBD2 matches 11 bases. V dropped 0 bases and J dropped 6; count of bases not matched to a gene: 5. The CDR3 is 16 residues long. Germline-derived CDR1 and CDR2 are MNHNS and SASEGT. Written as DNA, the CDR3 is TGTGCCAGCAGTGAAGCTTTAGCGGGGGGGAGGGATACGCAGTATTTT. Amino acids: CASSEALAGGRDTQYF.

In its sample, this clonotype is medium-sized. The chain recombines TRBV3-1 with TRBJ2-7, with 7 bases that match TRBD2. In germline, CDR1 is LGHDT, CDR2 YNNKEL (reference sequence). V gave up 3 bases and J gave up 5 bases; unmatched junction bases: 10. The CDR3 consists of 15 residues. The CDR3 spells CASSHGGPGGNEQYF. CDR3 sequence (DNA): TGTGCCAGCAGCCACGGGGGTCCGGGGGGTAACGAGCAGTACTTC.

This clonotype was seen many times. The chain links TRBV12-3 or TRBV12-4 to TRBJ1-6, with 7 positions matching TRBD1. The CDR3 sequence is 14 residues long. The trim removed 2 bases at V and 7 bases at J, leaving 2 bases unmatched. CDR3 nucleotides: TGTGCCAGCAGTTTAACGACAGGGAATTCACCCCTCCACTTT. Protein: CASSLTTGNSPLHF.

This clonotype was seen at least ten times. The rearrangement links TRBV12-3 or TRBV12-4 to TRBJ1-1, with 9 bases that match TRBD1. Trimming removed 5 bases from V and 1 base from J; junction bases left unmatched: 2. The CDR3 runs to 14 residues. CDR3: CASSRDRENTEAFF. The DNA for the CDR3 is TGTGCCAGCAGTCGGGACAGGGAGAACACTGAAGCTTTCTTT.